This TCR beta chain was found in a study of blood T cell repertoires in COVID-19. Study overall: Material from acute and convalescent COVID-19 was sourced from the United States, Italy and Spain.

There are 12 residues in the CDR3. The V gene end was trimmed by 6 bases and the J gene end by 6 bases; junction bases not matched to a gene: 4. Germline-derived CDR1 and CDR2 are SQVTM and ANQGSEA. Original processing methods: Reference gene primers were amplified, and this amplification served to estimate nucleated cell counts. The data were produced by immunoSEQ multiplex PCR, yet TCRdb's version contains in-frame clones alone and is incomplete. The V and J calls and clone size come from that table; D and trimming were worked out from the DNA. Seen here are about 250,000 clones, nearly 90% observed once, and the top ten hold approximately 3.3%.

The TCR was taken from a man younger than 30 with active or convalescent COVID-19. V and J are TRBV29-1 and TRBJ2-7; 11 positions agree with TRBD1. The source material was peripheral blood. CDR3 sequence: CSVRTGGLEQYF. The CDR3 DNA reads as TGCAGCGTCCGGACAGGGGGCCTCGAGCAGTACTTC.